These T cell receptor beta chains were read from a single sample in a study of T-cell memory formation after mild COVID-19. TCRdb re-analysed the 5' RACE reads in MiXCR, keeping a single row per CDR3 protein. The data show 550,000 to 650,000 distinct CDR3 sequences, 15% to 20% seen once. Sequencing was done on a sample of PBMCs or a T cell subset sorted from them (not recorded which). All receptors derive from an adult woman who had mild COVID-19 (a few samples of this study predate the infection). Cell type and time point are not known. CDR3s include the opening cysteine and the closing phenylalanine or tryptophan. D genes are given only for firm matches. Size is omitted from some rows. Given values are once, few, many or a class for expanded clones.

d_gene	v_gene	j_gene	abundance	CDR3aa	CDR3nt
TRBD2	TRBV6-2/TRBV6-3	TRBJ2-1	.	CASRSRASGVNEQFF	TGTGCCAGCAGGTCCCGCGCTAGCGGGGTTAATGAGCAGTTCTTC
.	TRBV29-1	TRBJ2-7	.	CSVDIGDRIDEQYF	TGCAGCGTGGATATCGGGGACCGGATAGACGAGCAGTACTTC
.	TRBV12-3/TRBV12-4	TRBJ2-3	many	CASSLWTGSTDTQYF	TGTGCCAGCAGTCTGTGGACCGGGAGCACAGATACGCAGTATTTT
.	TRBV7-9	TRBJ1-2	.	CASRMGGTNYGYTF	TGTGCCAGCAGGATGGGGGGTACTAACTATGGCTACACCTTC
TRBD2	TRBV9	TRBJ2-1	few	CASSARLAGGWNNEQFF	TGTGCCAGCAGCGCTAGACTAGCGGGGGGGTGGAACAATGAGCAGTTCTTC
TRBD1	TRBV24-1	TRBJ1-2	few	CATSVADRGYGYTF	TGTGCCACCAGCGTAGCGGACAGGGGCTATGGCTACACCTTC
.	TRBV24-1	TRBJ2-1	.	CATSDGGQGLASEQFF	TGTGCCACCAGTGATGGTGGACAGGGACTAGCCTCTGAGCAGTTCTTC
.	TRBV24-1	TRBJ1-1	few	CATSLGTNTEAFF	TGTGCCACCAGTCTAGGAACAAACACTGAAGCTTTCTTT
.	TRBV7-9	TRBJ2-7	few	CASSSPDWDWEQYF	TGTGCCAGCAGCTCCCCCGATTGGGACTGGGAGCAGTACTTC
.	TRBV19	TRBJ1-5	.	CASSIRMTGSNQPQHF	TGTGCCAGTAGTATCCGAATGACGGGTAGCAATCAGCCCCAGCATTTT
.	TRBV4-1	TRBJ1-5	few	CASSQWSNQPQHF	TGCGCCAGCAGCCAGTGGAGCAATCAGCCCCAGCATTTT
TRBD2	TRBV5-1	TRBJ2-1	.	CASSPPWGGEDEQFF	TGCGCCAGCAGCCCACCTTGGGGGGGAGAGGATGAGCAGTTCTTC
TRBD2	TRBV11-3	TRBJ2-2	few	CASSLAGKGELFF	TGTGCCAGCAGCCTAGCGGGAAAGGGGGAGCTGTTTTTT
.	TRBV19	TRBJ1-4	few	CASSIDHSEKLFF	TGTGCCAGTAGTATAGACCACAGTGAAAAACTGTTTTTT
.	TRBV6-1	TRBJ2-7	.	CASTFRGAAYEQYF	TGTGCCAGCACGTTTCGGGGGGCCGCCTACGAGCAGTACTTC
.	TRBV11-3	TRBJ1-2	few	CASSLGLRRGDYGYTF	TGTGCCAGCAGCTTAGGTTTAAGGAGGGGGGACTATGGCTACACCTTC
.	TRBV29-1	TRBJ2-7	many	CSVGKMDGYEQYF	TGCAGCGTTGGGAAAATGGACGGCTACGAGCAGTACTTC
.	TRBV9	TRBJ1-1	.	CASSVGPPPTEAFF	TGTGCCAGCAGCGTTGGTCCCCCACCCACTGAAGCTTTCTTT
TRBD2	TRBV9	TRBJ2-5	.	CASSANLAGEETQYF	TGTGCCAGCAGCGCAAATCTAGCGGGAGAAGAGACCCAGTACTTC
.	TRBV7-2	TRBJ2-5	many	CASSLDRVLTQYF	TGTGCCAGCAGCTTAGATAGGGTTTTGACCCAGTACTTC
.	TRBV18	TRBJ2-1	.	CASSRGNGAPFF	TGTGCCAGCTCACGAGGTAACGGGGCCCCATTCTTC
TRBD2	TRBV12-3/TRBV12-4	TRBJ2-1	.	CASSFPDAGGYNEQFF	TGTGCCAGCAGTTTTCCGGATGCGGGAGGGTACAATGAGCAGTTCTTC
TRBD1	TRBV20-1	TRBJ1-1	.	CSASRGRATEAFF	TGCAGTGCTAGCAGGGGGCGGGCCACTGAAGCTTTCTTT
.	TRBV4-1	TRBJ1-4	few	CASSQEEGGREKLFF	TGCGCCAGCAGCCAAGAGGAGGGGGGGAGGGAAAAACTGTTTTTT
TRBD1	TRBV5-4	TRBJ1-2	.	CASMDRVNYGYTF	TGTGCCAGCATGGACAGGGTGAACTATGGCTACACCTTC